This T cell receptor beta chain was observed in a study of blood T cell repertoires in COVID-19 (dated by TCRdb to 2020 to 2022). As for the study more broadly: The collaborator samples originated in the United States, Italy and Spain and spanned the acute and convalescent phases of COVID-19. The repertoires were released in a freely available public database intended as a resource for research on the immune response to SARS-CoV-2. Where HLA class I and class II types were available, the types were taken from metadata supplied by the sample provider, not from assay-based typing. The sample metadata nearly always contained a de-identified subject ID, COVID-19 status, age in years and sex. The dataset comprised deeply sampled blood TCRbeta repertoires from subjects exposed to, actively infected with, or recovered from COVID-19. The prospective study material was composed of cDNA or gDNA derived from T cells, B-cell-depleted T cells, or PBMCs. The samples were drawn from the first 160 participants of the ongoing ImmuneRACE study and from over a thousand subjects provided by 6 global collaborators.

Overall study results and their limits: The amount of clinical and demographic metadata varied by source and participant and was provided uncurated.

The collaborating institutions used their own protocols to collect whole blood in K2EDTA tubes. Collaborator samples were shipped for TCRbeta analysis as frozen whole blood, isolated PBMCs, or DNA extracted from either sample type. This clone appeared a single time. Its antigen remains unidentified. No clone much larger than this one lies a single base away; base qualities are absent. The immunoSEQ Assay, a bias-controlled multiplex PCR, was used to amplify TCRbeta CDR3 regions from genomic DNA. Per the authors' processing: The number of nucleated cells in each sample was estimated by amplification of reference gene primers within the assay. To quantify the absolute abundance of each unique TCRbeta CDR3 rearrangement, sequence reads were collapsed and filtered. For each sample, productive Simpson clonality was calculated as the square root of Simpson's diversity index over productive rearrangements. This immuneACCESS table, as held by TCRdb, lists in-frame sequences with V and J called but not all clones. Of the missing ones, under half trace to an unresolved V gene in checked studies; the others have no known cause. That table furnishes V, J and clone size, whereas the DNA furnished D and trimming. The sample table shows over 100,000 clones, and about 85% are seen once. The ten largest clones add up to about 1.3% of the sample.

The V and J ends are trimmed by 3 bases and 8 bases, leaving 11 bases between them. The CDR3, from cysteine to phenylalanine, totals 13 residues. Of all the DNA, just the CDR3 is kept, 39 bases in frame from base 1. For CDR1 and CDR2, the germline V gene (reference sequence) lists PRHDT and FYEKMQ. This receptor was obtained from a man aged 40-55 years with acute or convalescent COVID-19. The sequencing sample was made of peripheral blood. The chain links TRBV13 with TRBJ2-1; the D region possibly corresponds to TRBD2 (6 bases align). The CDR3 sequence is CASSLGTVHEQFF. Read as DNA, the sequence is TGTGCCAGCAGCTTGGGGACTGTCCATGAGCAGTTCTTC.